This record covers a single T cell receptor beta chain. The antigen is undetermined. The CDR3 runs to 13 residues. Trimming removed 6 bases from V and 7 bases from J, with 10 bases in between. Germline assignment: CDR1 MNHEY and CDR2 SVGAGI. The assay was immunoSEQ multiplex PCR, and TCRdb's table has in-frame clones only and misses some. The profile shows roughly 700,000 clones, around 89% of them singletons. Treatment described: 15 to 20 received Ad26.COV2.S at low or high dose, single or two shots; roughly five received placebo; per-sample allocation not given. Collection of samples fell on day 63 after the first vaccine or placebo injection. Vaccination used an Ad26 vector expressing Wuhan-strain SARS-CoV-2 spike. The data originate from a study of Ad26.COV2.S vaccination and SARS-CoV-2 variants. In the study overall: Vaccine-arm donor from the placebo-controlled COV1001 Ad26.COV2.S trial. Participants got Ad26.COV2.S intramuscularly, once or twice 56 days apart. General study findings and limits: Participants in the vaccine arm had higher spike-specific TCR breadth; placebo recipients had lower.

The sequence was collected from a person between 18 and 65 years old who received the Ad26.COV2.S COVID-19 vaccine or a placebo. V usage is TRBV6-5 and J usage is TRBJ1-6; D gene unclear. The sequenced sample was peripheral blood, obtained in a trial of Ad26.COV2.S vaccine versus placebo. For the CDR3, the DNA is TGTGCCAGCAGCCCACCGAGGAATTCACCCCTCCACTTT. The encoded protein is CASSPPRNSPLHF.